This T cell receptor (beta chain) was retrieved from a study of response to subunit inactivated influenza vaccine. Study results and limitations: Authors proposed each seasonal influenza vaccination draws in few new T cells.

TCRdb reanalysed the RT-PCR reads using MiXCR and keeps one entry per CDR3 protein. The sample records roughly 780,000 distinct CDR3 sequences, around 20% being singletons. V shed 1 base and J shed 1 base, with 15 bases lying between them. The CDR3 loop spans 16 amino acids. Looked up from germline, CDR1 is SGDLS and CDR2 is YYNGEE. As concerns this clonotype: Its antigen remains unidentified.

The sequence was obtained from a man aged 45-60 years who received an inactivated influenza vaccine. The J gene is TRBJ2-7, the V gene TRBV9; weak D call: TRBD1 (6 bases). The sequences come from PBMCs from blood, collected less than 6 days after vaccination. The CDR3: CASSVTPVTGSYEQYF. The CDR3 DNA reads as TGTGCCAGCAGCGTAACCCCAGTGACAGGATCCTACGAGCAGTACTTC.